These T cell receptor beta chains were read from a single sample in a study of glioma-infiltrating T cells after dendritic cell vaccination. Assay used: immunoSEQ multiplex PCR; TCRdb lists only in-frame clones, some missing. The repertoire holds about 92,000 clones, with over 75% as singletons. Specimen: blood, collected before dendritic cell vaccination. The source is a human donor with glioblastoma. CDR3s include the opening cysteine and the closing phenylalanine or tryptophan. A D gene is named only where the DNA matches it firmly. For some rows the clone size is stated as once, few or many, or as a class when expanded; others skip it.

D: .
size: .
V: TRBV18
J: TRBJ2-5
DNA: TGTGCCAGCTCACCGGCAGGGGCGAGGGAGAGGGAGACCCAGTACTTC
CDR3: CASSPAGARERETQYF

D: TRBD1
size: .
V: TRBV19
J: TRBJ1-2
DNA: TGTGCCAGTAATGCCGAGGGGGCGGTAATCAACTATGGCTACACCTTC
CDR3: CASNAEGAVINYGYTF

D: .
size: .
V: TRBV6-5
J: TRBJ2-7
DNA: TGTGCCAGCAGTGGTGGACAGGGAGGGTCCTACGAGCAGTACTTC
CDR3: CASSGGQGGSYEQYF

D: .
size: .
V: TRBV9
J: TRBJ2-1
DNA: TGTGCCAGCAGCGTAGTCACGGGAGACGGGTCCAATGAGCAGTTCTTC
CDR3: CASSVVTGDGSNEQFF

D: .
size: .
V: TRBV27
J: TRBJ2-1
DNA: TGTGCCAGCAGTTTCCAGGGGAATGAGCAGTTCTTC
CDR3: CASSFQGNEQFF

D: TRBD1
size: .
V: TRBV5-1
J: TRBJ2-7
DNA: TGCGCCAGCAGCTTGTTACAGGGGGCCGGGGAGCAGTACTTC
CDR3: CASSLLQGAGEQYF

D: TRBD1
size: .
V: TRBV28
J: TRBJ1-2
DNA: TGTGCCAGCAGACAGGCTGGGACAGGGTATGGCTACACCTTC
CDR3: CASRQAGTGYGYTF

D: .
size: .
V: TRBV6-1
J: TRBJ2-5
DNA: TGTGCCACAACCAAGGGAGTTCAAGAGACCCAGTACTTC
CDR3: CATTKGVQETQYF

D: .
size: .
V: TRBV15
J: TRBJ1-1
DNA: TGTGCCACCAGCAGAGATCCAGGGGCTCGGTACGGTGAAGCTTTCTTT
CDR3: CATSRDPGARYGEAFF

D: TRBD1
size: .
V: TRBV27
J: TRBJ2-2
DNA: TGTGCCAGCAGATCAGACAGGGCTCCCCTCAACACCGGGGAGCTGTTTTTT
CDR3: CASRSDRAPLNTGELFF

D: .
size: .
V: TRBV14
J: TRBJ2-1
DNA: TGTGCCAGCAGCCAAGAAGGGGGAAGAGTAAAGCAGTTCTTC
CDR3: CASSQEGGRVKQFF

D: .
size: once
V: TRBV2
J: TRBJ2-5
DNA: TGTGCCAGCAGGCCCAGGGGCCAAGAGACCCAGTACTTC
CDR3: CASRPRGQETQYF

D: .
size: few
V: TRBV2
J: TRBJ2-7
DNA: TGTGCCAGCAGTGAAGAGGAGGGAGACTACGAGCAGTACTTC
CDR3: CASSEEEGDYEQYF

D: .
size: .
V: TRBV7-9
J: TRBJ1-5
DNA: TGTGCCAGCAGCCACAGCGGTTCTGGGATCAATCAGCCCCAGCATTTT
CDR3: CASSHSGSGINQPQHF

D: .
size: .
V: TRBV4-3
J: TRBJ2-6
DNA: TGCGCCAGCAGCTTACAAACGGGCTCTGGGGCCAACGTCCTGACTTTC
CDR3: CASSLQTGSGANVLTF

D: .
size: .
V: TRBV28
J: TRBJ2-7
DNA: TGTGCCAGCAGTTTTAGCGGCGAGCAGTACTTC
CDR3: CASSFSGEQYF

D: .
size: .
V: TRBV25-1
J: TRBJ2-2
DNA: TGTGCCAGCAGTGAATTTATGGGGGGGCAGGGAGACACCGGGGAGCTGTTTTTT
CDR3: CASSEFMGGQGDTGELFF

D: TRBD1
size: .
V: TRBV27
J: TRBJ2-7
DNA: TGTGCCAGCTCCGGGACAGGGTCTCTCGAGCAGTACTTC
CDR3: CASSGTGSLEQYF

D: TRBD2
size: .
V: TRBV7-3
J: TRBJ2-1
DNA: TGTGCCAGCAGCTTATGGGGCCCCGCTACTAGCGGTAGCTCCTACAATGAGCAGTTCTTC
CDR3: CASSLWGPATSGSSYNEQFF

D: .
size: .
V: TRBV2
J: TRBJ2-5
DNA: TGTGCCAGCAGTGAAATTTCCCCAGGCAGAGAGACCCAGTACTTC
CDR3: CASSEISPGRETQYF